This T cell receptor (beta chain) derives from a study of Graves' ophthalmopathy and Graves' hyperthyroidism. Study results and caveats: Blood also harbored most expanded thyroid clonotypes above 0.001 frequency. Ophthalmopathy progression cases were predicted by the model with roughly 70% sensitivity and about 72% specificity.

Amplified material comprised TCR beta CDR3 regions derived from RNA transcripts. The library came from an HTBI-primed first-round RT-PCR and a second-round multiplex PCR. TCRdb reprocessed the multiplex PCR reads via MiXCR and lists one record per CDR3 protein. Of approximately 1.2 million distinct CDR3 sequences listed, about 35% are singletons. Included hyperthyroidism patients were aged 18 to 65 and newly diagnosed (under 2 months' duration). Other autoimmune disease, uncontrolled infection, pregnancy and lactation led to exclusion. Looked up from germline, CDR1 is MNHEY and CDR2 is SVGAGI. The CDR3 extends over 15 amino acids. Trimming removed 8 bases at V and 7 bases at J, with 20 bases between. Concerning this clonotype: The antigen is unknown.

This receptor was obtained from an adult man with Graves' hyperthyroidism. The rearrangement joins TRBV6-5 to TRBJ2-2; D is unclear. Specimen: peripheral blood or thyroid tissue (not recorded which). Here the CDR3 DNA reads TGTGCCAGCGGGAACCAACACGCTACGGGCGGGGAGCTGTTTTTT. This translates into CASGNQHATGGELFF.